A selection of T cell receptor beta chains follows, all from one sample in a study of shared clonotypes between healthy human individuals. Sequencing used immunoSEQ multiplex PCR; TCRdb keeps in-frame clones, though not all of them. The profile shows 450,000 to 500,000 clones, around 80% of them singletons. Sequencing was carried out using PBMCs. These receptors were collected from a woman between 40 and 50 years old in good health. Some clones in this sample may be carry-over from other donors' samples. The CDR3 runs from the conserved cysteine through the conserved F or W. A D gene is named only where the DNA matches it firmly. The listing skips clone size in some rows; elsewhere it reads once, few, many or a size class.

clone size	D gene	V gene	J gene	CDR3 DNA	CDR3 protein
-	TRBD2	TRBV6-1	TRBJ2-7	TGTGCCAGCAGGAGACTAGCGGGGGGATCTGACGAGCAGTACTTC	CASRRLAGGSDEQYF
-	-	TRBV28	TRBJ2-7	TGTGCCAGCAGTCTCCTGCGGGGGCACTACGAGCAGTACTTC	CASSLLRGHYEQYF
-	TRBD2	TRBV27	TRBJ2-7	TGTGCCAGCAGTCCGGATAGCGGGAGGGCCGGTGAGCAGTACTTC	CASSPDSGRAGEQYF
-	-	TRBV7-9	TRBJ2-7	TGTGCCAGCAGCCCCCGGGGAGAGGGAAGAGAAGAGCAGTACTTC	CASSPRGEGREEQYF
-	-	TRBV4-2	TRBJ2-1	TGTGCCAGCAGCCAAGGGGGACGAGACAATGAGCAGTTCTTC	CASSQGGRDNEQFF
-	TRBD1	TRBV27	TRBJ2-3	TGTGCCAGCAGGTCAGGGGGCGCAGAGTCCGATACGCAGTATTTT	CASRSGGAESDTQYF
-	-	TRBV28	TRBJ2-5	TGTGCCAGCAGAAAGGCAGGAGGGATCCAAGAGACCCAGTACTTC	CASRKAGGIQETQYF
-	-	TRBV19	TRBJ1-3	TGTGCCAGTATCCTCATCAGAGAGGAAAACACCATATATTTT	CASILIREENTIYF
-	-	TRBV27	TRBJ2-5	TGTGCCAGCAGTTTAAGGCTAGCATGGGCACAAGAGACCCAGTACTTC	CASSLRLAWAQETQYF
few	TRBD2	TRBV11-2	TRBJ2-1	TGTGCCAGCAGCTTAGGGACTTTCGCCGGGGGGGAGCAGTTCTTC	CASSLGTFAGGEQFF
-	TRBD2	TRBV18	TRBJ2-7	TGTGCCAGCTCACGACTAGCGGGAGACCACTACGAGCAGTACTTC	CASSRLAGDHYEQYF
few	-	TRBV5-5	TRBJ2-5	TGTGCCAGCAGGGCAGGGATAGAGACCCAGTACTTC	CASRAGIETQYF
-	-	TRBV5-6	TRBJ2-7	TGTGCCAGCAGCTTGGGTGGGATAGGTCGCTACGAGCAGTACTTC	CASSLGGIGRYEQYF
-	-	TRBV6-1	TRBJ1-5	TGTGCCAGCAGTTCCTCTGGGGGCGGGCAGCCCCAGCATTTT	CASSSSGGGQPQHF
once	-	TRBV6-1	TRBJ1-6	TGTGCCAGCATAAGGGGTAGGGAGGATTCACCCCTCCACTTT	CASIRGREDSPLHF
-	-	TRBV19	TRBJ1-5	TGTGCCAGTAGTTCTGGACGGATTCAGCCCCAGCATTTT	CASSSGRIQPQHF
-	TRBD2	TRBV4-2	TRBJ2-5	TGTGCCAGCAGCCAAGGGACTAGGGGAGAGACCCAGTACTTC	CASSQGTRGETQYF
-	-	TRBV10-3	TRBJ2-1	TGTGCCATCAGTGCCACTGGAAATGAGCAGTTCTTC	CAISATGNEQFF
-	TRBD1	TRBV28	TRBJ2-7	TGTGCCAGCAGCTCACCGGGACAGGGCTCCTACGAGCAGTACTTC	CASSSPGQGSYEQYF
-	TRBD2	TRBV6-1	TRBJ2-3	TGTGCCAGCAGTGAAGCGGCGATAGCGGGAAATACGCAGTATTTT	CASSEAAIAGNTQYF
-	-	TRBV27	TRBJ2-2	TGTGCCAGCAGTTTTAGTACGGGGAACACCGGGGAGCTGTTTTTT	CASSFSTGNTGELFF
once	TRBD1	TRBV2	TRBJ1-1	TGTGCCAGCAGTATCCGAAAGACAGGGAATGGTCACACTGAAGCTTTCTTT	CASSIRKTGNGHTEAFF
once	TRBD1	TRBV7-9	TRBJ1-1	TGTGCCAGCAGCCTACAGGGGGGTACTGAAGCTTTCTTT	CASSLQGGTEAFF
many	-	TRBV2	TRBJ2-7	TGTGCCAGCAGTGTTCTACCAGTCGGCACCTACGAGCAGTACTTC	CASSVLPVGTYEQYF
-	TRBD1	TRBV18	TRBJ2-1	TGTGCCAGCTCACCACTAAGGACAGGGACGAAGTCCTACAATGAGCAGTTCTTC	CASSPLRTGTKSYNEQFF
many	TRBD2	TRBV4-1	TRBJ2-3	TGCGCCAGCAGCCAAGACTCTAGCGGGAGAAGCACAGATACGCAGTATTTT	CASSQDSSGRSTDTQYF
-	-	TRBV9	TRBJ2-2	TGTGCCAGCAGCGTAGTTGCAGCTACGAACACCGGGGAGCTGTTTTTT	CASSVVAATNTGELFF
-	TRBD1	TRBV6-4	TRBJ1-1	TGTGCCAGCAGCGAGGGGGCAGGCACTGAAGCTTTCTTT	CASSEGAGTEAFF
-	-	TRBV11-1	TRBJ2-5	TGTGCCAGCAGCTTAGGGACTACCCAAGAGACCCAGTACTTC	CASSLGTTQETQYF
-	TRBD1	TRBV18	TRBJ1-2	TGTGCCAGCTCACCACAAAGTCCGGGACAGGGGGCAGAGGGCTACACCTTC	CASSPQSPGQGAEGYTF
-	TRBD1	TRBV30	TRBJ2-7	TGTGCCTGGAGCCCCGCAGGGGGCGGCTACGAGCAGTACTTC	CAWSPAGGGYEQYF
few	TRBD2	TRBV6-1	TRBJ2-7	TGTGCCAGCAGGGGAGCAGCGGGAGGGATCTACGAGCAGTACTTC	CASRGAAGGIYEQYF
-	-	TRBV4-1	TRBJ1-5	TGCGCCAGCAGCCAAGCGGTTGGGGCAGGGGGCAATCAGCCCCAGCATTTT	CASSQAVGAGGNQPQHF
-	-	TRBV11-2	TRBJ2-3	TGTGCCAGCAGCTTATTCTTCACGGAAACAGATACGCAGTATTTT	CASSLFFTETDTQYF
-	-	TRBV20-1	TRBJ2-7	TGCAGTGCTAGGGGGGCCTACGAGCAGTACTTC	CSARGAYEQYF
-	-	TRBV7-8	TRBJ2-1	TGTGCCAGCAGCTTAGCTCGGGTATATCAGCTTGTATTCTTC	CASSLARVYQLVFF
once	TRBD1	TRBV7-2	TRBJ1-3	TGTGCCAGCAGCTTAGTAACAGGGGGCACTGGAAACACCATATATTTT	CASSLVTGGTGNTIYF
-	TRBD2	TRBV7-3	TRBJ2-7	TGTGCCAGCAGTTCAGCGGGGGAGCAGTACTTC	CASSSAGEQYF
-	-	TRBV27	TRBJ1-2	TGTGCCAGCAGTTTAACGGCCAACGGAGGCTACACCTTC	CASSLTANGGYTF
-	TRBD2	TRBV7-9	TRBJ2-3	TGTGCCAGCAGCTTAAGAGGACTAGCGGGAGGGCGCCCAGATACGCAGTATTTT	CASSLRGLAGGRPDTQYF
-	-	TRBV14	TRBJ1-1	TGTGCCAGCAGCCAAGATGGTGGGCGCACTGAAGCTTTCTTT	CASSQDGGRTEAFF
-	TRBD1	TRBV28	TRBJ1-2	TGTGCCAGCAGAAAAACCGGGACAGACTCCTATGGCTACACCTTC	CASRKTGTDSYGYTF
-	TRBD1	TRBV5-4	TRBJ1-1	TGTGCCAGCAGTGACGGACAGGGCACTGAAGCTTTCTTT	CASSDGQGTEAFF
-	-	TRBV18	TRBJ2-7	TGTGCCAGCTCACCGACGGCAGGGCCCCACGAGCAGTACTTC	CASSPTAGPHEQYF
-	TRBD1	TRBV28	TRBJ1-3	TGTGCCAGCAGTTTTGGACAGGGTGCCGGAAACACCATATATTTT	CASSFGQGAGNTIYF
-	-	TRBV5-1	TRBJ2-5	TGCGCCAGCAGCAACCGAGGGCAAGGAGAGACCCAGTACTTC	CASSNRGQGETQYF
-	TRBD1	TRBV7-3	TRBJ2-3	TGTGCCAGCAGCTCGGGACAGTCTAGCACAGATACGCAGTATTTT	CASSSGQSSTDTQYF
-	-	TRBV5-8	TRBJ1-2	TGTGCCAGCAGCTTCAGAGGGAACTATGGCTACACCTTC	CASSFRGNYGYTF
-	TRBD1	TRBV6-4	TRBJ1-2	TGTGCCAGCAGTCAAGAGACAGGGAATGGTGGCTACACCTTC	CASSQETGNGGYTF
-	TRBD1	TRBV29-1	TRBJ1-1	TGCAGCGCGGGACAGGGGGCGGAAACTGAAGCTTTCTTT	CSAGQGAETEAFF
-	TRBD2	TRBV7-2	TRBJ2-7	TGTGCCAGCAGCTTAGGGCTAGCGGGAGGTGAGCAGTACTTC	CASSLGLAGGEQYF
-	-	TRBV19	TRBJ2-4	TGTGCCAGTACGCCTGGGGCCAAAAACATTCAGTACTTC	CASTPGAKNIQYF